A single sample is the source of the 14 T cell receptor beta chains below, sequenced in a study of blood T cell repertoires in COVID-19. Sequenced by immunoSEQ multiplex PCR; TCRdb stores in-frame clones only, minus some. The sample contains approximately 190,000 clones, roughly 79% of which appear only once. Sample: peripheral blood. The receptor source for this set is a man aged 60 to 75 with active or convalescent COVID-19.

The chain combines TRBV6-5 with TRBJ2-5, with TRBD1 matching over 9 bases. Germline CDR1 and CDR2: MNHEY and SVGAGI. The junction had 6 bases not matched to a gene; V was cut back by 2 bases and J by 2 bases. CDR3 size: 16 residues. The CDR3 nucleotides read TGTGCCAGCAGTTACCCGGGACAGGGACGTCAAGAGACCCAGTACTTC. This sequence encodes CASSYPGQGRQETQYF.

This clone showed up just a few times. The gene calls are TRBV2 and TRBJ2-7; D not resolved. The CDR3 has 13 residues. Trimming stripped 4 bases from V and 6 bases from J, with 13 bases between. CDR1 is SNHLY, CDR2 FYNNEI, per germline. The CDR3 reads CASSVEGRGEQYF. CDR3 coding DNA: TGTGCCAGCAGTGTCGAAGGTCGAGGCGAGCAGTACTTC.

The V call is TRBV7-2, the J call TRBJ1-6; weak D call: TRBD1 (5 bases). CDR3 size: 14 residues. CDR1 and CDR2 from the germline V gene are SGHTA and FQGNSA. Between the trimmed V and J ends, which lost 5 bases and 10 bases, there was a span of 15 bases. Here the CDR3 reads CASSPGPGGSPLHF. CDR3 bases: TGTGCCAGCAGCCCAGGACCCGGGGGGTCACCCCTCCACTTT.

The V call is TRBV7-3, the J call TRBJ1-5; the D is unclear. Germline CDR1 reads SGHTA; CDR2 reads FQGTGA. There are 14 residues in the CDR3. V was clipped by 2 bases and J by 2 bases, with 7 bases between them. The CDR3 sequence is CASSLGTGNQPQHF. The CDR3 DNA sequence: TGTGCCAGCAGCTTAGGTACAGGCAATCAGCCCCAGCATTTT.

This clone was seen many times. V usage is TRBV19 and J usage is TRBJ1-2; D is uncertain. The V gene lost 3 bases and the J gene lost 7 bases, with 9 bases spanning the gap. This CDR3 is built from 12 residues. Germline V gene data show CDR1 as LNHDA and CDR2 as SQIVND (reference sequence). The CDR3 DNA reads as TGTGCCAGTAGTATTACCGGGTTTGGCTACACCTTC. This sequence encodes CASSITGFGYTF.

The V gene is TRBV18, the J gene TRBJ2-7; 10 bases are a match to TRBD2. CDR1 KGHSH and CDR2 LQKENI come from the germline V gene. The V gene end was trimmed by 6 bases and the J gene end by 6 bases; junction bases not matched to a gene: 8. The CDR3 totals 14 residues. The CDR3 loop reads CASSSSGSRFEQYF. The DNA for the CDR3 is TGTGCCAGCTCGTCTAGCGGGAGTAGGTTCGAGCAGTACTTC.

This clone was detected a few times. CDR3 DNA sequence: TGCGCCAGCAGCGCAGGGACAGGGGGGTATCAAGAGACCCAGTACTTC. It codes for CASSAGTGGYQETQYF. V usage is TRBV5-1 and J usage is TRBJ2-5; 11 bases fit TRBD1. The CDR3 length is 16 residues. CDR1 is SGHRS and CDR2 is YFSETQ in the germline V gene. Trimming took 4 bases from V and 2 from J; bases not matched to a gene: 7.

The V gene is TRBV6-2 or TRBV6-3, the J gene TRBJ2-1; 7 bases line up with TRBD2. V trimming: 6 bases; J trimming: 5 bases; junction bases outside the gene matches: 13. Germline CDR1 is MNHEY and CDR2 is SVGEGT. The CDR3 consists of 16 residues. In DNA, the CDR3 is TGTGCCAGCAGCCTCCTAGCGGTCCCTAGCGACAATGAGCAGTTCTTC. The encoded protein is CASSLLAVPSDNEQFF.

This chain links TRBV9 with TRBJ2-3; the match to TRBD2 covers 7 bases. The CDR3 is 15 amino acids. The junction had 8 bases not matched to a gene; V was cut back by 0 bases and J by 7 bases. Germline loops: CDR1 SGDLS, CDR2 YYNGEE. The CDR3 region is CASSVDGTSAHTQYF. Here the CDR3 DNA reads TGTGCCAGCAGCGTAGATGGAACTAGCGCCCATACGCAGTATTTT.

The chain is built from TRBV18 and TRBJ1-4; 8 bases are shared with TRBD1. CDR1 and CDR2 from the germline V gene are KGHSH and LQKENI. The CDR3 is 16 residues long. Trimming took 2 bases from V and 3 from J; bases not matched to a gene: 5. CDR3 bases: TGTGCCAGCTCACCAGCCAGGGGGCTTGCTAATGAAAAACTGTTTTTT. Amino acid sequence: CASSPARGLANEKLFF.

The chain links TRBV24-1 to TRBJ2-3, with 8 bases that match TRBD2. The germline gives CDR1 KGHDR, CDR2 SFDVKD. J lost 5 bases, V lost 9 bases, and 9 bases had no gene match. This CDR3 is built from 14 residues. The CDR3 DNA sequence: TGTGCCACCGGGAGCGGGGGTGGGGGAGATACGCAGTATTTT. This gives the protein CATGSGGGGDTQYF.

V gene TRBV7-9 combines with J gene TRBJ1-1; no clear D gene. The CDR3 covers 16 residues. V was shortened by 4 bases and J by 0 bases, with 15 bases between the two germline ends. Germline loops: CDR1 SEHNR, CDR2 FQNEAQ (reference sequence). CDR3 region: CASSSREQAMNTEAFF. CDR3 in DNA: TGTGCCAGCAGCTCTAGGGAGCAGGCCATGAACACTGAAGCTTTCTTT.

This clone appeared a few times. This rearrangement joins TRBV5-4 to TRBJ2-6, with TRBD1 matching 12 bases. Trimming removed 3 bases from V and 3 bases from J; junction bases left unmatched: 4. Germline V lookup: CDR1 SGHNT, CDR2 YYREEE (reference sequence). This CDR3 has 17 residues. This CDR3 reads CASSWDRGRYGANVLTF. In DNA, the CDR3 is TGTGCCAGCAGCTGGGACAGGGGGCGGTATGGGGCCAACGTCCTGACTTTC.

This clone was seen only once. This chain links TRBV9 with TRBJ1-6; 7 positions agree with TRBD1. Looked up from germline, CDR1 is SGDLS and CDR2 is YYNGEE. The CDR3 is 16 residues long. Trimming cost V 0 bases and J 9 bases; bases outside gene matches: 9. The CDR3 sequence: CASSVGQTGTGSPLHF. The CDR3 DNA is TGTGCCAGCAGCGTAGGCCAGACAGGGACGGGTTCACCCCTCCACTTT.